This TCR beta chain is from a study of cytomegalovirus exposure and HLA in healthy donors. Study-wide results and caveats: Listed as cytomegalovirus-associated were 150 or so TCR beta chains. The authors judged a highly shared variant cluster likely a sequencing artifact. Most of the TCR beta V segments (in an earlier analysis) were productive either about 87% or about 30% of the time. Researchers reported in a later analysis that a missense DCLRE1C variant was tied to TCR beta V- and J-gene trimming.

The PCR was carried out with 60 Vbeta primers and 13 Jbeta primers. The assay was immunoSEQ multiplex PCR, and TCRdb's table has in-frame clones only and misses some. The data show roughly 99,000 clones, 81% seen once. The junction had 11 bases not matched to a gene; V was cut back by 7 bases and J by 5 bases. This CDR3 comprises 14 residues. CDR1 is WSHSY and CDR2 is SAAADI in the germline V gene. With regard to this clone: Its antigen remains unidentified.

This clonotype was sampled from a man aged 30 to 39 in good health and CMV-seronegative. The rearrangement uses TRBV10-2 and TRBJ2-7, with TRBD2 identical over 7 bases. Sequenced input: PBMCs. In DNA, the CDR3 is TGCGCCAGCAAACCCCGGGACTATAGCCACGAGCAGTACTTC. As protein: CASKPRDYSHEQYF.